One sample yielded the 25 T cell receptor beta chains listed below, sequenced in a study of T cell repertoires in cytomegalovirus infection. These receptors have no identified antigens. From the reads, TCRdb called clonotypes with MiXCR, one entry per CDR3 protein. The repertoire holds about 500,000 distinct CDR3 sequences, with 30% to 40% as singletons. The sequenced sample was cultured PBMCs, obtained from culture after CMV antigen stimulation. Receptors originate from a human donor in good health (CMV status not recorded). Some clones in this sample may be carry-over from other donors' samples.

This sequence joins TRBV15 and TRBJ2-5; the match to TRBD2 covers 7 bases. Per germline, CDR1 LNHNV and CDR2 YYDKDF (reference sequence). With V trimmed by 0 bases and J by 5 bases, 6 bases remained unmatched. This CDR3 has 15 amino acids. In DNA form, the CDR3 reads TGTGCCACCAGCAGAGATCCTAGCGGAGGGGAGACCCAGTACTTC. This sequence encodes CATSRDPSGGETQYF. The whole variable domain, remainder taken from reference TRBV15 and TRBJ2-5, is DAMVIQNPRYQVTQFGKPVTLSCSQTLNHNVMYWYQQKSSQAPKLLFHYYDKDFNNEADTPDNFQSRRPNTSFCFLDIRSPGLGDTAMYLCATSRDPSGGETQYFGPGTRLLVL.

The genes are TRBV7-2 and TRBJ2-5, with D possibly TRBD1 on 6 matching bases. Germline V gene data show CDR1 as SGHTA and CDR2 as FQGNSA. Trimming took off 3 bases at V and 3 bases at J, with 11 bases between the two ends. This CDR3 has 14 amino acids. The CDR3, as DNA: TGTGCCAGCAGCTTGACAGGTGTTGAAGAGACCCAGTACTTC. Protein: CASSLTGVEETQYF.

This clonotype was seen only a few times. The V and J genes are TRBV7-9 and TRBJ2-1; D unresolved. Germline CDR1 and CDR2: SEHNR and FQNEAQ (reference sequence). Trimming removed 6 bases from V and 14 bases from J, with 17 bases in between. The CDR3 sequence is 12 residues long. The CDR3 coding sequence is TGTGCCAGCAGAACCCTCGAGCGACGGGAGTTCTTC. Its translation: CASRTLERREFF.

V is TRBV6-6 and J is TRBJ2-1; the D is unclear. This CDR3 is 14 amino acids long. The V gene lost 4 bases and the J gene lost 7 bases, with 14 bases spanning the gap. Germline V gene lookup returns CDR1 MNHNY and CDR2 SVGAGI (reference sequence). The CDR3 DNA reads TGTGCCAGCAGTTCCGTCGAGAAGCTAAATGAGCAGTTCTTC. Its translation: CASSSVEKLNEQFF.

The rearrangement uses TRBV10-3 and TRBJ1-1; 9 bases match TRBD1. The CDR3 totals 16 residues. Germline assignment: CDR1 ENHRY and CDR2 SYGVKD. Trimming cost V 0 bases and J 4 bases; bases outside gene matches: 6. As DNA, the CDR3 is TGTGCCATCAGTGAGTCCCTTGGGACAGGGACCACTGAAGCTTTCTTT. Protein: CAISESLGTGTTEAFF.

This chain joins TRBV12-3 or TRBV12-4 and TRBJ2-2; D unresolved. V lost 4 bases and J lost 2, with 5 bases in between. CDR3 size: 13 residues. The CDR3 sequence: CASSWVNTGELFF. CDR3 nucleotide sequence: TGTGCCAGCAGTTGGGTAAACACCGGGGAGCTGTTTTTT.

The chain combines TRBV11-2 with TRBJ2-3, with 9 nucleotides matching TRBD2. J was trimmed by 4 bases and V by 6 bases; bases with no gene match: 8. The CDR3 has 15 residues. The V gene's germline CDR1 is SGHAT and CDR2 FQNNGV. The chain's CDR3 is CASSSGRGLADTQYF. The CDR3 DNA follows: TGTGCCAGCAGTAGCGGGAGAGGTCTTGCAGATACGCAGTATTTT.

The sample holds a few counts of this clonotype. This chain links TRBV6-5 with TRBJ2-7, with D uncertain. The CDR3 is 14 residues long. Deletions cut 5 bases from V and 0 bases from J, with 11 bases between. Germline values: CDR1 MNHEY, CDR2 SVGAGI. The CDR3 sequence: CASSPYISSYEQYF. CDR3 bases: TGTGCCAGCAGTCCCTACATTTCCTCCTACGAGCAGTACTTC.

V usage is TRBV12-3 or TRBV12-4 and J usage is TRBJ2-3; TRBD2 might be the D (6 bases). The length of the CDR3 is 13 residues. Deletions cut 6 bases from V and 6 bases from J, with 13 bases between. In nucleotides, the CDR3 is TGTGCCAGCAGACCCCGGGGGACGGATACGCAGTATTTT. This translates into CASRPRGTDTQYF.

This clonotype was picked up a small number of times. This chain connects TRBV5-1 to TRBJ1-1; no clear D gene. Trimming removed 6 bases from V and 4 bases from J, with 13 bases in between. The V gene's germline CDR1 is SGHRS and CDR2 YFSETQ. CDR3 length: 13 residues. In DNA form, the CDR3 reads TGCGCCAGCAAAGGCAGGCTGGGCACTGAAGCTTTCTTT. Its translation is CASKGRLGTEAFF.

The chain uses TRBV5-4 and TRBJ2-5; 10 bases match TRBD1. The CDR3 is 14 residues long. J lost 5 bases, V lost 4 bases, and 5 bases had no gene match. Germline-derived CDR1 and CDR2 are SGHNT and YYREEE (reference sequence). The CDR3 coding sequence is TGTGCCAGCAGCCGGACAGGGGGTAGTGAGACCCAGTACTTC. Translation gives CASSRTGGSETQYF.

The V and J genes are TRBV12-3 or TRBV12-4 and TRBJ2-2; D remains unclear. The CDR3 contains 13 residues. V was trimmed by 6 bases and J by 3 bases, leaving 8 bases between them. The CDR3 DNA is TGTGCCAGCAGCCACGGGCACACCGGGGAGCTGTTTTTT. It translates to CASSHGHTGELFF.

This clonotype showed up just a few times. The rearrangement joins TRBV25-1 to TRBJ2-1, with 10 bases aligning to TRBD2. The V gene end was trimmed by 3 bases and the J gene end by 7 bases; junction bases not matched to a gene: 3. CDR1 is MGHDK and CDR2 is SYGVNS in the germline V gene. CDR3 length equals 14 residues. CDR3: CASSDPSGSNEQFF. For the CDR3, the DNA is TGTGCCAGCAGTGACCCTAGCGGGAGTAATGAGCAGTTCTTC. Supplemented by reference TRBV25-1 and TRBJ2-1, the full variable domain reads EADIYQTPRYLVIGTGKKITLECSQTMGHDKMYWYQQDPGMELHLIHYSYGVNSTEKGDLSSESTVSRIRTEHFPLTLESARPSHTSQYLCASSDPSGSNEQFFGPGTRLTVL.

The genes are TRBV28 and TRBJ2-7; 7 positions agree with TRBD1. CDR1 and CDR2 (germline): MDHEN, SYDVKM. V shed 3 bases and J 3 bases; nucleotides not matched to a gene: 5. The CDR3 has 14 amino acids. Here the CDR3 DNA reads TGTGCCAGCAGTTTGGGGACAGTGATCTACGAGCAGTACTTC. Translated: CASSLGTVIYEQYF.

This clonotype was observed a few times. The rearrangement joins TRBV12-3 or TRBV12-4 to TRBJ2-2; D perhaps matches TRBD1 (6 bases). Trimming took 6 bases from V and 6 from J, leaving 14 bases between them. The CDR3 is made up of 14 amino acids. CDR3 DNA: TGTGCCAGCAGGGGCTCAGGGGCCCCCGGGGAGCTGTTTTTT. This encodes CASRGSGAPGELFF.

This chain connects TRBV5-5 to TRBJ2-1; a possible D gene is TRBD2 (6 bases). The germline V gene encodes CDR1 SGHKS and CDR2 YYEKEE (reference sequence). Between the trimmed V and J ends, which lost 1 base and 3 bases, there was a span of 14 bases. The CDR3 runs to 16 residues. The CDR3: CASSLIGTRDYNEQFF. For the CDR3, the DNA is TGTGCCAGCAGCTTGATAGGGACTCGGGACTACAATGAGCAGTTCTTC.

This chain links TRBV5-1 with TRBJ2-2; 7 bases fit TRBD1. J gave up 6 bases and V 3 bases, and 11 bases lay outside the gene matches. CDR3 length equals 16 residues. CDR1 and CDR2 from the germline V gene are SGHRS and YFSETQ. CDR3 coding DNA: TGCGCCAGCAGCTCGATAGGGACAGAACTCCCCGGGGAGCTGTTTTTT. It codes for CASSSIGTELPGELFF.

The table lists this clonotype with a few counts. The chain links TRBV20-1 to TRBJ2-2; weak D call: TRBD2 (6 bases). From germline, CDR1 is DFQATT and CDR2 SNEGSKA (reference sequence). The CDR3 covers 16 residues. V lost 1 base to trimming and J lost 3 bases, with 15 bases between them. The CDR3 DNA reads TGCAGTGCTAGAGGGGGTGGGGGGAAACACACCGGGGAGCTGTTTTTT. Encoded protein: CSARGGGGKHTGELFF.

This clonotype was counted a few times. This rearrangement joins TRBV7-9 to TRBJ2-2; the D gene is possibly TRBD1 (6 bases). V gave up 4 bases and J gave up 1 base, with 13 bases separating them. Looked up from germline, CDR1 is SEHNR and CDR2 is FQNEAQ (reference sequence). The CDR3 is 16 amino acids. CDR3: CASSSPAGVNTGELFF. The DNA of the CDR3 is TGTGCCAGCAGCTCCCCGGCAGGGGTGAACACCGGGGAGCTGTTTTTT.

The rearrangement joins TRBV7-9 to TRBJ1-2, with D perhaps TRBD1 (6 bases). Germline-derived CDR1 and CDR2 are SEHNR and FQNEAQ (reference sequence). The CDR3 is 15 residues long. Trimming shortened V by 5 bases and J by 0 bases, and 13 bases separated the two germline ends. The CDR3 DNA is TGTGCCAGCAGCGATCACAGGGTTTCTAACTATGGCTACACCTTC. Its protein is CASSDHRVSNYGYTF.

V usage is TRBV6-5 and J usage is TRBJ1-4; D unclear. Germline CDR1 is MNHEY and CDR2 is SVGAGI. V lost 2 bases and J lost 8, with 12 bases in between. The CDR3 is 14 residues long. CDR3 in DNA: TGTGCCAGCAGTTACGAGAGACGAGGGGAAAAACTGTTTTTT. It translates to CASSYERRGEKLFF.

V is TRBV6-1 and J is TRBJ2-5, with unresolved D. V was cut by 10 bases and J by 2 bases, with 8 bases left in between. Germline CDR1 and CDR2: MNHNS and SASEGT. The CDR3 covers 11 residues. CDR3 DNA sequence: TGTGCCACCACCGAGCAAGAGACCCAGTACTTC. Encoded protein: CATTEQETQYF.

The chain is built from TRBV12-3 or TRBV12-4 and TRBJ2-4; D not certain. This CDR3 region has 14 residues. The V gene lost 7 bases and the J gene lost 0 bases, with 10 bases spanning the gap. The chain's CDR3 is CASTWGLAKNIQYF. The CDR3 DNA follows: TGTGCCAGCACCTGGGGTCTAGCCAAAAACATTCAGTACTTC.

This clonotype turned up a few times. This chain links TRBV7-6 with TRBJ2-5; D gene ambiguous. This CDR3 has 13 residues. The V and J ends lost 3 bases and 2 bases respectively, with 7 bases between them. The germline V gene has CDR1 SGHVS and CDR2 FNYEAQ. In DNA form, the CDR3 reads TGTGCCAGCAGCTTCACAAAACAAGAGACCCAGTACTTC. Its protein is CASSFTKQETQYF. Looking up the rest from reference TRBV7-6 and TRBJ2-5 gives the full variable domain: GAGVSQSPRYKVTKRGQDVALRCDPISGHVSLYWYRQALGQGPEFLTYFNYEAQQDKSGLPNDRFSAERPEGSISTLTIQRTEQRDSAMYRCASSFTKQETQYFGPGTRLLVL.

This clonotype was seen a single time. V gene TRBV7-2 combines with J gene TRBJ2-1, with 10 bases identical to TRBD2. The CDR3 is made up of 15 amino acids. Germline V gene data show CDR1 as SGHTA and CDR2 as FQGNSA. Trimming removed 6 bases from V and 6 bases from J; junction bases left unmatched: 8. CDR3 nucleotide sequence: TGTGCCAGCAGTGCCCTAGCGGGAGTCCCCAATGAGCAGTTCTTC. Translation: CASSALAGVPNEQFF.